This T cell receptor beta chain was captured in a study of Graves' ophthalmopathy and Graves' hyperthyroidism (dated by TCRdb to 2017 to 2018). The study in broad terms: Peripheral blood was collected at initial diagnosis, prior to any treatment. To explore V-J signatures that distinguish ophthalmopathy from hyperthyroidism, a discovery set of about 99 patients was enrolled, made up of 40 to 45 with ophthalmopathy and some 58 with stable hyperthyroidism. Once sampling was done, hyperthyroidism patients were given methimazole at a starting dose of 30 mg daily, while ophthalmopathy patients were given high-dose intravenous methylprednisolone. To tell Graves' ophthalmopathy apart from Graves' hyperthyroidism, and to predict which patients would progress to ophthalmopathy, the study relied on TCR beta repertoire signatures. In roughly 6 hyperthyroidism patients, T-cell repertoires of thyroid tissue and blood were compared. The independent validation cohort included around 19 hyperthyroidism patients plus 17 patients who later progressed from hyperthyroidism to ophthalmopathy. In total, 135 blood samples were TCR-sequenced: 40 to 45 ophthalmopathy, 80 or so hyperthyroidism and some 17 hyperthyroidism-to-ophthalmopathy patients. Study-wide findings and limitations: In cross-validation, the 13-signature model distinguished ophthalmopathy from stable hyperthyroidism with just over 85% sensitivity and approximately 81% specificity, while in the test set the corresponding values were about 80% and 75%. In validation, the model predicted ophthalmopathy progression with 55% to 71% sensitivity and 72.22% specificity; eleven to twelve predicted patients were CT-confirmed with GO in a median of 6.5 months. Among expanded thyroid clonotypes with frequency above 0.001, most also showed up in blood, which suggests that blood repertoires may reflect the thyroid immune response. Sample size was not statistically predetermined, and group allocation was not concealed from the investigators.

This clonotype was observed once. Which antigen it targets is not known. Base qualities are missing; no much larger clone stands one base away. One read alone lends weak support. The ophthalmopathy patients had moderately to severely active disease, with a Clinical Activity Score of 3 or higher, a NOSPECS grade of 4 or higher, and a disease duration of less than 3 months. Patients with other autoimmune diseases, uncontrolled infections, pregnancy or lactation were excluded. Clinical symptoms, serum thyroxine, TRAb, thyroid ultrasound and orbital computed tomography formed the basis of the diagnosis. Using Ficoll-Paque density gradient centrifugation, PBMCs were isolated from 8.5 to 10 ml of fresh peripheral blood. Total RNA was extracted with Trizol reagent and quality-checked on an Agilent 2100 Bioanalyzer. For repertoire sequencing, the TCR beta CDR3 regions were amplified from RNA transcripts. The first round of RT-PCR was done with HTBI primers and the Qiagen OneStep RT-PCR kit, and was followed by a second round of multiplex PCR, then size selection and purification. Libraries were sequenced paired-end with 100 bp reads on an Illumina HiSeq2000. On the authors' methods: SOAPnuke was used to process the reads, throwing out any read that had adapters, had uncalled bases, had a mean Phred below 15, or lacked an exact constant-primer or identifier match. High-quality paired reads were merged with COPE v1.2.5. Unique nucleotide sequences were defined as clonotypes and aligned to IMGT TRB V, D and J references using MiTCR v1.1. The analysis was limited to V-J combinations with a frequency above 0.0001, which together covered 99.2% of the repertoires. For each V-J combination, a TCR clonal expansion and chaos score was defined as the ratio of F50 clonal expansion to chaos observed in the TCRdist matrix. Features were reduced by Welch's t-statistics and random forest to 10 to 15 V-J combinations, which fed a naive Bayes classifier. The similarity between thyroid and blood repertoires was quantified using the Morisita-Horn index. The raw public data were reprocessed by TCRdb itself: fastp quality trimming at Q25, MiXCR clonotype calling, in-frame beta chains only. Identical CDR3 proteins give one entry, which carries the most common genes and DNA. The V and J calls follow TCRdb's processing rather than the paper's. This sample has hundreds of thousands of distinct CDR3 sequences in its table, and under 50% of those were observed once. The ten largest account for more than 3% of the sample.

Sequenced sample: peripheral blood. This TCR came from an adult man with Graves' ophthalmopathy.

The CDR3 protein: CASSLFGGLGYGYTF. The sequenced DNA is TGTGCCAGCAGTTTATTCGGGGGCTTAGGCTATGGCTACACCTTC. The chain was built from TRBV12-3 or TRBV12-4 and TRBJ1-2; tentative D gene TRBD1, with 6 bases matching. The CDR3 goes from the cysteine to the phenylalanine over 15 residues. The only DNA kept is the CDR3, 45 bases in frame from the first base. V is clipped by 2 bases and J by 4 bases, and the sequence between their germline boundaries is 14 bases long.